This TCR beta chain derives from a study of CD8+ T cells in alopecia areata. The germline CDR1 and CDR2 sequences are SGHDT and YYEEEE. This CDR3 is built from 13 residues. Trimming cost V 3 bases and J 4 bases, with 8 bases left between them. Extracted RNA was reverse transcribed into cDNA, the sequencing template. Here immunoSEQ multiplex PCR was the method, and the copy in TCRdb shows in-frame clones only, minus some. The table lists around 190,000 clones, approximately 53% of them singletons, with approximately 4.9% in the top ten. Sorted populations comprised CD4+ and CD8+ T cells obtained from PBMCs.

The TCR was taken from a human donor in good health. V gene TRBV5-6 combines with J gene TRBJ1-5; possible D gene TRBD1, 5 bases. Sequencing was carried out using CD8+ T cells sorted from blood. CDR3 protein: CASSSSGNQPQHF. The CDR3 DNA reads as TGTGCCAGCAGCTCATCAGGGAATCAGCCCCAGCATTTT.